A selection of T cell receptor beta chains follows, all from one sample in a study of monozygotic twins with inflammatory bowel disease. TCRdb reanalyzed the 5' RACE reads, giving one entry per CDR3 protein sequence and no DNA. This listing includes around 150,000 distinct CDR3 sequences. Sample: blood. Source of these receptors: a human donor with ulcerative colitis or Crohn's disease, or a healthy co-twin of an affected twin (not recorded which). CDR3s include the opening cysteine and the closing phenylalanine or tryptophan.

TRBJ2-5	TRBV28	CASTRTSGRETQYF
TRBJ2-1	TRBV10-3	CAISESLADSYNEQFF
TRBJ2-3	TRBV5-1	CASSVTGLREDTQYF
TRBJ2-1	TRBV5-5	CASSLALQEQFF
TRBJ2-1	TRBV7-2	CASSWSSSGGEQFF
TRBJ2-7	TRBV30	CAWSVQRDEQYF
TRBJ1-6	TRBV9	CASSQGIDSPLHF
TRBJ2-5	TRBV29-1	CSVPEVETQYF
TRBJ2-1	TRBV9	CASSVSGTGGYNEQFF
TRBJ1-1	TRBV7-6	CASSLGPGTGGAFF
TRBJ2-7	TRBV7-3	CASSFNPTGAPYEQYF
TRBJ1-6	TRBV19	CASTTDRFGPPLHF
TRBJ2-5	TRBV20-1	CSELGQGETQYF
TRBJ2-5	TRBV15	CATSRGLVGETQYF
TRBJ1-4	TRBV6-1	CASSEAEAVKKLFF
TRBJ2-1	TRBV20-1	CSAQTGIYNEQFF
TRBJ2-1	TRBV12-3/TRBV12-4	CASSSFVVRARSSSYNEQFF
TRBJ2-1	TRBV7-8	CASSLLGGAIWQAGNEQFF
TRBJ1-2	TRBV3-1	CASSQGGINYGYTF
TRBJ2-6	TRBV30	CAWSVRISGANVLTF
TRBJ2-2	TRBV20-1	CSARATGELFF
TRBJ1-4	TRBV5-1	CASSLRGLEEKLFF
TRBJ2-5	TRBV20-1	CSATGLERGDQETQYF
TRBJ2-3	TRBV12-3/TRBV12-4	CASSLGLAGSITDTQYF
TRBJ2-3	TRBV7-3	CASSLRPSPPTDTQYF
TRBJ2-7	TRBV7-9	CASSSAGTINHEQYF
TRBJ1-1	TRBV11-2	CASSLDRPVPFMNTEAFF
TRBJ1-1	TRBV7-2	CASSLVGVVSTEAFF
TRBJ2-5	TRBV4-3	CASSQDWGGRGETQYF
TRBJ1-2	TRBV7-9	CASSRGGANYGYTF
TRBJ2-3	TRBV5-1	CASSLDSRGGGTDTQYF
TRBJ2-7	TRBV5-1	CASSPARDLYEQYF
TRBJ2-3	TRBV5-6	CASSSGLAGGPTDTQYF
TRBJ2-5	TRBV4-1	CASSLLQTSGETQYF
TRBJ2-1	TRBV7-9	CASSPRGSGDNEQFF
TRBJ1-3	TRBV6-5	CASSYLGTGNTIYF
TRBJ2-7	TRBV28	CASRNLPRGPGYEQYF
TRBJ1-4	TRBV6-2/TRBV6-3	CASSYGQDSNEKLFF
TRBJ1-4	TRBV7-2	CASSLLSGTTNEKLFF
TRBJ2-3	TRBV5-5	CASSLDGRSTDTQYF
TRBJ1-1	TRBV28	CASRSQANTKAFF
TRBJ1-1	TRBV18	CASSPGQGGDTEAFF
TRBJ1-5	TRBV6-5	CASSYIPTGSNQPQHF
TRBJ2-1	TRBV20-1	CSAKPAGGEYNEQFF